A single TCR beta chain is shown here with its context. As yet, its antigen is unknown. Just one base apart from a much larger clone, this may be a read error. The J segment lost 6 bases and the V segment lost 3 bases, leaving 8 bases of the junction unmatched. The CDR3 is 17 residues long. The germline V gene has CDR1 SGDLS and CDR2 YYNGEE. The study profiled TCR beta VDJ and CDR3 using genomic DNA as template. MiXCR was run by TCRdb on the reads, yielding one entry per CDR3 protein. The table lists 120,000 or so distinct CDR3 sequences, almost 40% of them singletons, with about 3% in the top ten. This entry belongs to a study of CD8+CD57+ T cells in acquired aplastic anemia. Sequencing was done on patients that had shown CD8+CD57+ cell expansion by flow cytometry. Whole-study findings and limits: Patients and controls shared some 30 CD8+ CDR3 sequences, highly expressed in patients.

Sequencing was performed on sorted CD4+, CD8+, or CD8+CD57+ T cells (not recorded which) from PBMCs. The V and J genes are TRBV9 and TRBJ2-1, with 14 bases aligning to TRBD2. The clonotype comes from a human donor with aplastic anemia. CDR3 DNA sequence: TGTGCCAGCAGCGGCGGACTAGCGGGGGGTGGCTGCAATGAGCAGTTCTTC. Residues: CASSGGLAGGGCNEQFF.